Below, 27 T cell receptor beta chains from the same sample are listed, as sequenced in a study of cytomegalovirus exposure and HLA in healthy donors. The PCR used 60 Vbeta and 13 Jbeta primers. Measured with immunoSEQ multiplex PCR; TCRdb has only the in-frame clones, and not every one. The table includes around 100,000 clones, 70% to 85% detected once. The sample comprised PBMCs. These receptors were taken from a woman in her thirties or forties in good health and CMV-seronegative.

This clone was counted once. The chain is built from TRBV9 and TRBJ1-1; the D is unclear. Germline V gene data show CDR1 as SGDLS and CDR2 as YYNGEE. This CDR3 is built from 16 residues. Trimming shortened V by 5 bases and J by 7 bases, and 24 bases separated the two germline ends. The CDR3 DNA is TGTGCCAGCAGAGACCTTAGCTTGACATCGGGGATTGAAGCTTTCTTT. It codes for CASRDLSLTSGIEAFF.

The chain employs TRBV29-1 and TRBJ1-2; D is ambiguous. Germline assignment: CDR1 SQVTM and CDR2 ANQGSEA. CDR3 length: 13 amino acids. The V end was cut by 6 bases, the J end by 6 bases, with 17 bases between. The CDR3 here is CSVHTGVEDGYTF. Written as DNA, the CDR3 is TGCAGCGTCCACACCGGGGTAGAAGATGGCTACACCTTC.

The rearrangement uses TRBV9 and TRBJ2-3; a weak D match, TRBD2 (6 bases). This CDR3 has 16 residues. V was pared by 0 bases and J by 3 bases, with 14 bases between. The V gene's germline CDR1 is SGDLS and CDR2 YYNGEE. CDR3 residues: CASSVAPGTGTDTQYF. For the CDR3, the DNA is TGTGCCAGCAGCGTAGCCCCCGGGACTGGTACAGATACGCAGTATTTT.

A few counts support this clone. The DNA of the CDR3 is TGTGCCAGCAGGGGCTCTACTGGGGGCCTCCAGTACGAGCAGTACTTC. Its translation is CASRGSTGGLQYEQYF. The chain joins TRBV5-6 to TRBJ2-7; D might be TRBD1 (6 bases). This CDR3 spans 16 amino acids. Germline lookup yields CDR1 SGHDT and CDR2 YYEEEE. V gave up 5 bases and J gave up 4 bases, with 22 bases separating them.

The J gene is TRBJ2-3, the V gene TRBV18, with 7 bases fitting TRBD2. CDR1 is KGHSH, CDR2 LQKENI, per germline. V dropped 6 bases and J dropped 0; count of bases not matched to a gene: 6. This CDR3 is built from 15 residues. The CDR3: CASSPGGGSTDTQYF. CDR3 nucleotides: TGTGCCAGCTCCCCGGGCGGGGGAAGCACAGATACGCAGTATTTT.

The J gene is TRBJ2-7, the V gene TRBV5-4, with a tentative D call TRBD2 (6 bases). The V and J ends lost 3 bases and 0 bases respectively, with 13 bases between them. CDR1 is SGHNT and CDR2 is YYREEE in the germline V gene (reference sequence). The CDR3 consists of 15 residues. The CDR3 spells CASSSAGGSSYEQYF. As DNA, the CDR3 is TGTGCCAGCAGCTCCGCTGGGGGGAGCTCCTACGAGCAGTACTTC.

The chain recombines TRBV10-1 with TRBJ2-1, with TRBD1 matching 7 bases. Germline trimming cut 6 bases from V and 8 bases from J; bases unmatched to any gene: 10. CDR3 length: 14 residues. The germline V gene encodes CDR1 WNHNN and CDR2 SYGVQD (reference sequence). The CDR3 bases are TGCGCCAGCAGGGCAGGGGACAGTGGGGATGAGCAGTTCTTC. This translates into CASRAGDSGDEQFF.

The V call is TRBV7-8, the J call TRBJ1-5; a possible D gene is TRBD1 (5 bases). Trimming stripped 5 bases from V and 6 bases from J, with 14 bases between. Germline V gives CDR1 SGHVS, CDR2 FQNEAQ. There are 14 residues in the CDR3. CDR3 nucleotides: TGTGCCAGCAGCCCCGGCGGGGGGACTCAGCCCCAGCATTTT. Translating it yields CASSPGGGTQPQHF. The full variable domain, with the rest looked up from reference TRBV7-8 and TRBJ1-5, is GAGVSQSPRYKVAKRGQDVALRCDPISGHVSLFWYQQALGQGPEFLTYFQNEAQLDKSGLPSDRFFAERPEGSVSTLKIQRTQQEDSAVYLCASSPGGGTQPQHFGDGTRLSIL.

This chain connects TRBV2 to TRBJ2-2; the D gene is possibly TRBD2 (6 bases). V lost 6 bases, J lost 7 bases, and 9 bases lay in between. CDR3 length: 12 residues. Germline CDR1 is SNHLY and CDR2 is FYNNEI. CDR3 nucleotides: TGTGCCAGCAGATGGGGGGACGGGGAGCTGTTTTTT. Protein: CASRWGDGELFF.

In its sample, this clone was seen a few times. The sample holds other DNA sequences that translate to the same CDR3. This chain links TRBV7-2 with TRBJ1-2; the match to TRBD1 covers 7 bases. V lost 5 bases and J lost 2; bases outside the gene matches: 2. Germline V gives CDR1 SGHTA, CDR2 FQGNSA. The CDR3 is 13 amino acids. CDR3 nucleotide sequence: TGTGCCAGCAGCCCGGGACAGAACTATGGCTACACCTTC. It codes for CASSPGQNYGYTF.

This chain connects TRBV28 to TRBJ1-2, with D tentatively TRBD1 (5 bases). CDR1 and CDR2 (germline): MDHEN, SYDVKM. CDR3 length: 15 residues. The V and J ends lost 0 bases and 0 bases respectively, with 8 bases between them. CDR3 amino acids: CASSLWQGSNYGYTF. The DNA of the CDR3 is TGTGCCAGCAGTTTATGGCAGGGTTCTAACTATGGCTACACCTTC.

This clone was found a few times. This sequence joins TRBV19 and TRBJ2-7, with D maybe TRBD1 (6 bases). Germline V gene sequence: CDR1 LNHDA, CDR2 SQIVND (reference sequence). Trimming removed 4 bases at V and 5 bases at J, with 18 bases between. The CDR3 spans 15 residues. The DNA of the CDR3 is TGTGCCAGTAGTACCTCGGACAGTTATGCCCACGAGCAGTACTTC. It specifies CASSTSDSYAHEQYF.

V gene TRBV19 combines with J gene TRBJ2-3; TRBD2 aligns across 9 bases. The CDR3 runs 15 residues. The junction had 6 bases not matched to a gene; V was cut back by 3 bases and J by 5 bases. Germline V CDR1 and CDR2: LNHDA, SQIVND (reference sequence). CDR3 in amino acids: CASSISRLAVDTQYF. The CDR3 nucleotides are TGTGCCAGTAGTATCTCGAGACTAGCGGTAGATACGCAGTATTTT.

The chain carries TRBV7-2 and TRBJ1-5; D remains unclear. V shed 4 bases and J shed 8 bases, with 9 bases lying between them. This CDR3 is 12 amino acids long. Germline V gene sequence: CDR1 SGHTA, CDR2 FQGNSA. For the CDR3, the DNA is TGTGCCAGCAGCTGGACCGGGGAGCCCCAGCATTTT. The encoded protein is CASSWTGEPQHF.

The rearrangement joins TRBV6-1 to TRBJ1-2; D unclear. Germline V CDR1 and CDR2: MNHNS, SASEGT. V gave up 2 bases and J gave up 2 bases, with 12 bases separating them. The length of the CDR3 is 15 residues. DNA of the CDR3: TGTGCCAGCAGTGAAAGAGGGCCCCTCAACTATGGCTACACCTTC. Translated, it gives CASSERGPLNYGYTF.

This clone was observed a handful of times. The chain is built from TRBV28 and TRBJ2-7; D remains ambiguous. Germline CDR1 MDHEN, CDR2 SYDVKM. V was clipped by 3 bases and J by 3 bases, with 6 bases between them. The CDR3 length is 12 residues. The CDR3 DNA is TGTGCCAGCAGTTTTAGCAACTACGAGCAGTACTTC. It is translated as CASSFSNYEQYF.

This sequence joins TRBV27 and TRBJ2-2; tentatively, D is TRBD1 (5 bases). In germline, CDR1 is MNHEY, CDR2 SMNVEV (reference sequence). The V end was cut by 6 bases, the J end by 7 bases, with 15 bases between. This CDR3 comprises 14 residues. CDR3 nucleotides: TGTGCCAGCAGCCTCAGCAGGGTTAGCGGGGAGCTGTTTTTT. It specifies CASSLSRVSGELFF.

CDR3 bases: TGCGCCAGCAGCTTGGGGGGACAGGCGACCTCCGGCACTGAAGCTTTCTTT. It is translated as CASSLGGQATSGTEAFF. The chain has TRBV5-1 and TRBJ1-1, with 8 bases that match TRBD1. The CDR3 is made up of 17 amino acids. Germline V gene sequence: CDR1 SGHRS, CDR2 YFSETQ. The J segment lost 4 bases and the V segment lost 0 bases, leaving 11 bases of the junction unmatched. Using reference TRBV5-1 and TRBJ1-1 for the parts outside the CDR3, the full variable domain is KAGVTQTPRYLIKTRGQQVTLSCSPISGHRSVSWYQQTPGQGLQFLFEYFSETQRNKGNFPGRFSGRQFSNSRSEMNVSTLELGDSALYLCASSLGGQATSGTEAFFGQGTRLTVV.

The chain couples TRBV7-8 to TRBJ2-1; no definite D call. This CDR3 contains 16 residues. Germline V gives CDR1 SGHVS, CDR2 FQNEAQ. Trimming shortened V by 4 bases and J by 2 bases, and 15 bases separated the two germline ends. As DNA, the CDR3 is TGTGCCAGCAGCTCCCCTCCGAGCCGAACCTACAATGAGCAGTTCTTC. Its protein product is CASSSPPSRTYNEQFF.

The genes are TRBV7-9 and TRBJ2-1, with D possibly matching TRBD2 (6 bases). This CDR3 is 14 amino acids long. Germline V lookup: CDR1 SEHNR, CDR2 FQNEAQ (reference sequence). The ends were cut back, 2 bases at V and 9 bases at J, with 14 bases in the middle. The CDR3 DNA reads TGTGCCAGCAGCTTACCTGCCTCCGGGGGTGAGCAGTTCTTC. This codes for CASSLPASGGEQFF.

This chain connects TRBV30 to TRBJ2-7, with 10 bases that match TRBD1. The CDR3 consists of 14 residues. Per germline, CDR1 GTSNPN and CDR2 SVGIG (reference sequence). With 4 bases clipped from V and 4 bases from J, the junction kept 7 bases outside the gene matches. The CDR3 region is CAWKSGQGWYEQYF. The CDR3 nucleotides read TGTGCCTGGAAGTCGGGACAGGGGTGGTACGAGCAGTACTTC.

This chain links TRBV28 with TRBJ2-1; TRBD2 matches at 7 bases. Germline lookup yields CDR1 MDHEN and CDR2 SYDVKM. The CDR3 loop spans 15 amino acids. After removal of 4 bases from V and 6 bases from J, the junction contained 9 bases not matched to a gene. In DNA form, the CDR3 reads TGTGCCAGCAGTTACCCTAAAACGGGGGGCAATGAGCAGTTCTTC. It yields the protein CASSYPKTGGNEQFF.

On this clone: One end of the junction does not line up with germline, which may come from a read error. Distinct nucleotide sequences in the sample also encode this CDR3. V is TRBV13 and J is TRBJ2-2; TRBD2 matches 8 bases. Germline CDR1 PRHDT, CDR2 FYEKMQ (reference sequence). The CDR3 consists of 14 residues. CDR3 loop: CASRSRGDTGELFF. The CDR3 bases are TGTGCTAGCAGGTCGCGGGGGGACACCGGGGAGCTGTTTTTT. The variable domain in full, completed from reference TRBV13 and TRBJ2-2, reads AAGVIQSPRHLIKEKRETATLKCYPIPRHDTVYWYQQGPGQDPQFLISFYEKMQSDKGSIPDRFSAQQFSDYHSELNMSSLELGDSALYFCASRSRGDTGELFFGEGSRLTVL.

This chain uses TRBV15 with TRBJ2-3; 8 bases are a match to TRBD2. The CDR3 has 17 residues. The V gene end was trimmed by 0 bases and the J gene end by 0 bases; junction bases not matched to a gene: 5. Germline CDR1 LNHNV, CDR2 YYDKDF (reference sequence). CDR3 region: CATSREFSGTSTDTQYF. The DNA of the CDR3 is TGTGCCACCAGCAGAGAGTTTAGCGGGACTAGCACAGATACGCAGTATTTT.

V usage is TRBV7-9 and J usage is TRBJ2-7, with 10 bases aligning to TRBD2. V gave up 6 bases and J gave up 4 bases; unmatched junction bases: 12. This CDR3 spans 16 amino acids. Germline-derived CDR1 and CDR2 are SEHNR and FQNEAQ (reference sequence). For the CDR3, the DNA is TGTGCCAGCAGAAGCTCGGGGACTAGCGCCTCTTACGAGCAGTACTTC. This sequence encodes CASRSSGTSASYEQYF. Full variable domain (outside the CDR3, taken from reference TRBV7-9 and TRBJ2-7): DTGVSQNPRHKITKRGQNVTFRCDPISEHNRLYWYRQTLGQGPEFLTYFQNEAQLEKSRLLSDRFSAERPKGSFSTLEIQRTEQGDSAMYLCASRSSGTSASYEQYFGPGTRLTVT.

The rearrangement joins TRBV6-5 to TRBJ1-1; a possible D gene is TRBD1 (6 bases). The germline V and J ends were trimmed by 3 bases and 2 bases, with 13 bases remaining between them. The CDR3 is 15 residues long. Germline CDR1 and CDR2: MNHEY and SVGAGI. CDR3 amino acids: CASSYHGGQNTEAFF. The CDR3 DNA sequence: TGTGCCAGCAGTTATCATGGGGGCCAAAACACTGAAGCTTTCTTT.

CDR3 sequence reads: CASSLRGVLTTEAFF. In DNA, the CDR3 is TGTGCCAGCAGCTTGCGGGGGGTGTTGACCACTGAAGCTTTCTTT. This sequence joins TRBV5-8 and TRBJ1-1, with D perhaps matching TRBD1 (5 bases). The V gene's germline CDR1 is SGHTS and CDR2 YDEGEE. Trimming pared 1 base from V and 4 bases from J, leaving 14 bases between. This CDR3 region has 15 residues.